A single sample gave rise to the 12 T cell receptor beta chains below, sequenced in a study of PD-1 blockade in classical Hodgkin lymphoma. Stated time point: cycle 4 day 1 (C4D1), after 6 weeks of nivolumab. All the patients suffered relapse after autologous stem cell transplantation, and brentuximab vedotin exposure differed. Assay: immunoSEQ multiplex PCR; the TCRdb copy retains only in-frame clones and omits some. The table lists 100,000 to 120,000 clones, approximately 90% of them singletons. The specimen comprised peripheral blood mononuclear cells (PBMCs), sampled before the fourth cycle of nivolumab. The receptors come from a human donor with classical Hodgkin lymphoma.

This chain joins TRBV6-4 and TRBJ2-3; 10 nucleotides line up with TRBD2. Germline CDR1 reads MRHNA; CDR2 reads SNTAGT. CDR3 length: 14 amino acids. Losses at the gene ends were 4 bases for V and 4 bases for J; bases not matched to a gene: 2. The CDR3 DNA sequence: TGTGCCAGCAGTGTGACTAGCGGGTCAGATACGCAGTATTTT. This sequence encodes CASSVTSGSDTQYF.

The V call is TRBV10-1, the J call TRBJ1-2; the match to TRBD1 covers 11 bases. This CDR3 region has 14 residues. Trimming at V came to 6 bases and at J to 6 bases, leaving 6 bases not matched to a gene. CDR1 is WNHNN and CDR2 is SYGVQD in the germline V gene (reference sequence). CDR3 protein: CASSDRTGGDGYTF. DNA for the CDR3: TGCGCCAGCAGCGACCGGACAGGGGGCGATGGCTACACCTTC.

This chain joins TRBV28 and TRBJ2-7; 7 bases match TRBD2. CDR1 and CDR2 from the germline V gene are MDHEN and SYDVKM. This CDR3 comprises 18 residues. The ends lost 2 bases at V and 4 bases at J; junction bases unmatched: 17. The CDR3: CASSLEKGARESSYEQYF. The CDR3 DNA reads TGTGCCAGCAGTTTAGAAAAAGGCGCGCGGGAGAGCTCGTACGAGCAGTACTTC.

This chain links TRBV7-9 with TRBJ1-3; D remains ambiguous. The V and J ends lost 4 bases and 0 bases respectively, with 10 bases between them. Germline V CDR1 and CDR2: SEHNR, FQNEAQ (reference sequence). This CDR3 is 15 amino acids long. The CDR3 loop is CASSSPGSSGNTIYF. As DNA, the CDR3 is TGTGCCAGCAGCTCTCCGGGGAGCTCTGGAAACACCATATATTTT.

The chain has TRBV29-1 and TRBJ2-4; possible D gene TRBD1, 5 bases. The V gene lost 4 bases and the J gene lost 1 base, with 20 bases spanning the gap. Germline V lookup: CDR1 SQVTM, CDR2 ANQGSEA. This CDR3 has 17 amino acids. The CDR3 is CSVGGRVKVGAKNIQYF. The CDR3 DNA is TGCAGCGTTGGTGGCAGGGTGAAGGTTGGGGCCAAAAACATTCAGTACTTC.

The gene calls are TRBV27 and TRBJ2-7, with 12 positions matching TRBD2. The trim removed 6 bases at V and 3 bases at J, leaving 6 bases unmatched. In germline, CDR1 is MNHEY, CDR2 SMNVEV (reference sequence). The CDR3 totals 15 residues. The CDR3 reads CASSELAGGGYEQYF. Written as DNA, the CDR3 is TGTGCCAGCAGCGAACTAGCGGGAGGTGGCTACGAGCAGTACTTC.

This clone was observed a single time. V is TRBV2 and J is TRBJ2-5; tentatively, D is TRBD2 (5 bases). Germline CDR1 reads SNHLY; CDR2 reads FYNNEI. Trimming stripped 7 bases from V and 10 bases from J, with 16 bases between. The CDR3 loop spans 12 amino acids. CDR3 coding DNA: TGTGCCAGCAACCCCAACCGGGGAGTCCAGTACTTC. This encodes CASNPNRGVQYF.

The rearrangement joins TRBV6-1 to TRBJ2-1; D is possibly TRBD2 (6 bases). The CDR3 runs 14 residues. Germline V CDR1 and CDR2: MNHNS, SASEGT. Trimming stripped 10 bases from V and 7 bases from J, with 20 bases between. CDR3 coding DNA: TGTGCCACCCTGGAGGAGCAGGGAGGTAATGAGCAGTTCTTC. This gives the protein CATLEEQGGNEQFF.

The chain uses TRBV7-5 and TRBJ2-7; the DNA was not compared with TRBD2, the D call given in the table. TRBV7-5 is a pseudogene segment. There are 16 residues in the CDR3. The CDR3 coding sequence is TGTGTCAGAAGCTTAGACGGGACTAGCGGGCCCTACGAGCAGTACTTC. Amino acids: CVRSLDGTSGPYEQYF.

The rearrangement uses TRBV12-1 and TRBJ2-5; TRBD2, as called in the table, went unchecked against the DNA. TRBV12-1 is recorded as a pseudogene. The CDR3 length is 16 residues. The CDR3 sequence: CASSFFLADHQETQYF. In DNA form, the CDR3 reads TGTGCCAGCAGCTTTTTCCTAGCGGACCACCAAGAGACCCAGTACTTC.

The chain recombines TRBV7-6 with TRBJ2-1; D remains unclear. The CDR3 is made up of 11 amino acids. The germline V gene has CDR1 SGHVS and CDR2 FNYEAQ. The V end was cut by 4 bases, the J end by 9 bases, with 7 bases between. CDR3 amino acids: CASSSMGEQFF. As DNA, the CDR3 is TGTGCCAGCAGCTCGATGGGTGAGCAGTTCTTC.

This clone was observed once. V is TRBV4-3 and J is TRBJ1-2, with TRBD1 matching over 10 bases. Germline loops: CDR1 LGHNA, CDR2 YSLEER. With 4 bases clipped from V and 7 bases from J, the junction kept 6 bases outside the gene matches. The CDR3 runs to 14 residues. In DNA, the CDR3 is TGCGCCAGCAGCCTTCCGGGACAGGGGTCTGGCTACACCTTC. Encoded protein: CASSLPGQGSGYTF.